This TCR beta chain is drawn from a study of blood T cell repertoires in COVID-19. The overall study: Samples came from the United States, Italy and Spain, spanning acute and convalescent COVID-19. In each case, the material was cDNA or gDNA derived from T cells, B-cell-depleted T cells, or PBMCs.

Authors' methods: Nucleated cell counts were estimated from reference gene primer amplification. Sequencing used immunoSEQ multiplex PCR; TCRdb keeps in-frame clones, though not all of them. D and trimming come from the DNA, and the V and J calls and clone size come from that table. The table records over 150,000 clones, around four fifths of them present only once. The TCR originated in a woman aged 80 or over with acute or convalescent COVID-19. Input material: peripheral blood.

Here the CDR3 reads CASSLGLAGTYEQYF. The CDR3 nucleotides read TGTGCCAGCAGCTTAGGGTTAGCGGGTACTTACGAGCAGTACTTC. The rearrangement uses TRBV7-6 and TRBJ2-7; the match to TRBD2 covers 7 bases. Germline lookup yields CDR1 SGHVS and CDR2 FNYEAQ. This CDR3 comprises 15 residues. Trimming took 1 base from V and 4 from J; bases not matched to a gene: 7.